This TCR beta chain was identified in a study of OX40 agonist ivuxolimab in advanced cancers. Study-level background: Three partial responders included one hepatocellular carcinoma patient and two cutaneous melanoma patients.

Trimming took off 5 bases at V and 3 bases at J, with 14 bases between the two ends. The CDR3 has 15 residues. Germline-derived CDR1 and CDR2 are SGHTA and FQGTGA. The sample holds one count of this clone. Its antigen is not identified. Measured with immunoSEQ multiplex PCR; TCRdb has only the in-frame clones, and not every one. The top ten hold roughly 0.4% of the sample, which has some 70,000 clones, approximately 85% seen once. Study conclusions and caveats: Mean expanded clone counts were higher in CD8+ than CD4+ T cells.

This TCR was sampled from an adult with an advanced solid tumor such as melanoma, head and neck, liver or kidney cancer. This sequence joins TRBV7-3 and TRBJ1-5; D is possibly TRBD1 (6 bases). The sequenced sample was CD4+ or CD8+ T cells sorted from blood, obtained in a trial of the OX40 agonist ivuxolimab. CDR3 region: CASSPGRTDNQPQHF. The CDR3 DNA follows: TGTGCCAGCAGCCCAGGACGGACAGACAATCAGCCCCAGCATTTT.